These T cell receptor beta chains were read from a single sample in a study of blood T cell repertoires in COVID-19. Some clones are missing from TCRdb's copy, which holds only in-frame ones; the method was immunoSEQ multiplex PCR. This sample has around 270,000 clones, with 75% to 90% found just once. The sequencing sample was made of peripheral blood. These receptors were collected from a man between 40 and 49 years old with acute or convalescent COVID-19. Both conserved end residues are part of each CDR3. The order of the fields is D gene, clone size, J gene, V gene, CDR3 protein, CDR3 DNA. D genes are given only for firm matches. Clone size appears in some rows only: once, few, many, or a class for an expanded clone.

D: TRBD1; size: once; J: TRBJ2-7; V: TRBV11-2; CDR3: CASSRLGTGPSYEQYF; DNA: TGTGCCAGCAGCCGGCTGGGGACAGGGCCCTCCTACGAGCAGTACTTC
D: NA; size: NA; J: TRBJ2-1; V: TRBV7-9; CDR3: CASSLGTGVSNEQFF; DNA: TGTGCCAGCAGCCTTGGAACGGGTGTCTCGAATGAGCAGTTCTTC
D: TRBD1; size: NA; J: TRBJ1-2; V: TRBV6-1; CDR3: CASSGPGGQGLYGYTF; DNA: TGTGCCAGCAGTGGACCCGGGGGACAGGGCCTTTATGGCTACACCTTC
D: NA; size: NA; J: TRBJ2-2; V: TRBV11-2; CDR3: CASSLVRRGTGELFF; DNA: TGTGCCAGCAGCTTAGTGAGGCGGGGCACCGGGGAGCTGTTTTTT
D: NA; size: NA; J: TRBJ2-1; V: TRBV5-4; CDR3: CASSFEPNEQFF; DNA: TGTGCCAGCAGCTTCGAGCCTAATGAGCAGTTCTTC
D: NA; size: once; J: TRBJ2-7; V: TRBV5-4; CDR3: CASSLQAAGFYEQYF; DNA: TGTGCCAGCAGCTTGCAAGCGGCGGGTTTCTACGAGCAGTACTTC
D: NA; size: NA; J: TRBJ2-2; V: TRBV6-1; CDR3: CASSEYYTGELFF; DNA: TGTGCCAGCAGTGAATATTACACCGGGGAGCTGTTTTTT
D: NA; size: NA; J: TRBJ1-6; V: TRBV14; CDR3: CASSHFQDSLHF; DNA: TGTGCCAGCAGCCACTTCCAGGACTCCCTCCACTTT
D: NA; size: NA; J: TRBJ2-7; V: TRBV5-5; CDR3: CASSPVSSPGQYF; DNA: TGTGCCAGCAGCCCCGTGAGTAGCCCCGGGCAGTACTTC
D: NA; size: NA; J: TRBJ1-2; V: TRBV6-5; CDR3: CASSYIQGSYGYTF; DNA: TGTGCCAGCAGTTACATCCAGGGAAGCTATGGCTACACCTTC
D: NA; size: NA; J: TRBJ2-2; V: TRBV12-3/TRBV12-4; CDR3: CASTLSRTGELFF; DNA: TGTGCCAGCACCCTCAGTCGTACCGGGGAGCTGTTTTTT
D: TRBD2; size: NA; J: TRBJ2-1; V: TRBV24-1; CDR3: CATSGLLAGGADEQFF; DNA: TGTGCCACCAGTGGTCTCCTAGCGGGGGGGGCGGATGAGCAGTTCTTC
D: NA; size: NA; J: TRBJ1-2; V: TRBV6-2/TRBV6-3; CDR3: CASSHFGDLDYGYTF; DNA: TGTGCCAGCAGTCATTTCGGGGACTTGGACTATGGCTACACCTTC
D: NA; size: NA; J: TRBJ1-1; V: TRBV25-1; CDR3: CASSEDRGVPEAFF; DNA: TGTGCCAGCAGTGAAGATCGGGGGGTCCCTGAAGCTTTCTTT
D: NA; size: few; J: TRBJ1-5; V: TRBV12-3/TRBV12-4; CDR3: CASSLAANQPQHF; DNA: TGTGCCAGCAGTTTGGCCGCCAATCAGCCCCAGCATTTT
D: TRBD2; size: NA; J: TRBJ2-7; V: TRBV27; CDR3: CASSIRTSPYEQYF; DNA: TGTGCCAGCAGTATACGGACTAGTCCATACGAGCAGTACTTC
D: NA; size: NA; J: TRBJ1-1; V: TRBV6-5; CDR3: CASSYSVNTEAFF; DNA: TGTGCCAGCAGTTACAGCGTGAACACTGAAGCTTTCTTT
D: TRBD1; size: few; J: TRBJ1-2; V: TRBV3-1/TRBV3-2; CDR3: CASSQETGTPLNYGYTF; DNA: TGTGCCAGCAGCCAAGAGACAGGGACCCCACTGAACTATGGCTACACCTTC
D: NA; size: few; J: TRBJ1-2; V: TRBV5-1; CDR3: CASSADIPYGYTF; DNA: TGCGCCAGCAGCGCGGACATACCCTATGGCTACACCTTC
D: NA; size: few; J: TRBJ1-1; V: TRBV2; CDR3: CASAGRSTEAFF; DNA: TGTGCCAGCGCGGGGAGAAGCACTGAAGCTTTCTTT
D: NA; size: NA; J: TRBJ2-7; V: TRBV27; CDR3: CASSLVTGNDEQYF; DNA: TGTGCCAGCAGTTTAGTCACAGGGAACGACGAGCAGTACTTC
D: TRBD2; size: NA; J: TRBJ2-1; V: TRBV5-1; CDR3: CASAEAGGDYNEQFF; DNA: TGCGCCAGCGCGGAAGCGGGGGGTGACTACAATGAGCAGTTCTTC
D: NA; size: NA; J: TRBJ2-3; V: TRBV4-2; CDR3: CASSQEGGRETDTQYF; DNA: TGTGCCAGCAGCCAAGAAGGGGGGAGGGAAACAGATACGCAGTATTTT
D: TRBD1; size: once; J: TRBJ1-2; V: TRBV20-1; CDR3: CSTEGAEGYTF; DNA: TGCAGTACGGAGGGGGCAGAGGGCTACACCTTC
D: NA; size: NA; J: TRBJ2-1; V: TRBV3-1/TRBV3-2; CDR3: CASSQYRVQRANEQFF; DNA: TGTGCCAGCAGCCAATACAGGGTCCAGAGGGCCAATGAGCAGTTCTTC
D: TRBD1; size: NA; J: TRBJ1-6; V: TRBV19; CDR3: CASRPDRASPLHF; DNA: TGTGCCAGTAGACCTGACAGGGCCTCACCCCTCCACTTT
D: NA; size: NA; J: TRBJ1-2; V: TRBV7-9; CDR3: CASSLSVNYGYTF; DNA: TGTGCCAGCAGCTTATCTGTTAACTATGGCTACACCTTC
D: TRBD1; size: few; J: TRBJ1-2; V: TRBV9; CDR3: CASSVEETGGYYGYTF; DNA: TGTGCCAGCAGCGTAGAAGAGACAGGGGGCTACTATGGCTACACCTTC
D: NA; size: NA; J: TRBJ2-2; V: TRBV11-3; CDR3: CASSPHAGELFF; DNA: TGTGCCAGCAGCCCACACGCTGGGGAGCTGTTTTTT
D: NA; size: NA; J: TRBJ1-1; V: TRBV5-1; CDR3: CASSLRRGNTEAFF; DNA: TGCGCCAGCAGCTTAAGGCGAGGGAACACTGAAGCTTTCTTT
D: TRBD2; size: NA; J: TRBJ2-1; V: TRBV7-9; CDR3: CASSFSGGADEQFF; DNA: TGTGCCAGCAGCTTTAGCGGGGGGGCTGATGAGCAGTTCTTC
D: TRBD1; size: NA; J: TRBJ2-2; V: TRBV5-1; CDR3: CASSQTGGAIGELFF; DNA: TGCGCCAGCAGCCAGACAGGGGGCGCGATCGGGGAGCTGTTTTTT
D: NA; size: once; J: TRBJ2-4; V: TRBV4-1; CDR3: CASSQDGDTLLAKNIQYF; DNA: TGCGCCAGCAGCCAAGATGGGGACACCTTGCTAGCCAAAAACATTCAGTACTTC
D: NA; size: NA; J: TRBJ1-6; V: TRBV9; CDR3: CASSVAYTGNSPLHF; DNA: TGTGCCAGCAGCGTAGCTTACACAGGAAATTCACCCCTCCACTTT
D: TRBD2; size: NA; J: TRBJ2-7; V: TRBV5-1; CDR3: CASSPGRHYEQYF; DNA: TGCGCCAGCAGCCCCGGGAGGCACTACGAGCAGTACTTC
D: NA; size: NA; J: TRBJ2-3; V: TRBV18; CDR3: CASSPSGAMIVTDTQYF; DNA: TGTGCCAGCTCACCCTCAGGGGCGATGATTGTGACAGATACGCAGTATTTT
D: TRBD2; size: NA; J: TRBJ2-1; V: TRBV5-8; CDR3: CASSLALAGGQEQFF; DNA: TGTGCCAGCAGCTTGGCACTAGCGGGGGGGCAAGAGCAGTTCTTC
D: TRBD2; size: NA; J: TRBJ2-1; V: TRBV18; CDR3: CASSPPTSGGPQKQFF; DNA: TGTGCCAGCTCACCCCCGACTAGCGGGGGGCCGCAAAAGCAGTTCTTC
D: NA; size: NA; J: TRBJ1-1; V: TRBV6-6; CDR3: CASSYSAEGRTEAFF; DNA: TGTGCCAGCAGTTACTCAGCGGAAGGGCGCACTGAAGCTTTCTTT
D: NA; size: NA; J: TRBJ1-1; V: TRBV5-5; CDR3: CASSSYITFLAAEAFF; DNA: TGTGCCAGCAGCTCCTATATTACCTTCCTAGCTGCTGAAGCTTTCTTT
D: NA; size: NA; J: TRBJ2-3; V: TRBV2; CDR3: CASSELLRTDTQYF; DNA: TGTGCCAGCAGTGAATTGCTACGCACAGATACGCAGTATTTT
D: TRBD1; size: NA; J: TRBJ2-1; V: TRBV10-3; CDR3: CAISETGVSYNEQFF; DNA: TGTGCCATCAGTGAGACAGGGGTATCCTACAATGAGCAGTTCTTC
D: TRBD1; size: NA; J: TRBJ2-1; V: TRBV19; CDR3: CASSKRGTGMNIDEQFF; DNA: TGTGCCAGTAGTAAAAGGGGGACAGGGATGAATATCGATGAGCAGTTCTTC
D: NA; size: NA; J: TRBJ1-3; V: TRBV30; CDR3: CASQPGLRGNTIYF; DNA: TGTGCCTCACAGCCGGGGTTGAGAGGAAACACCATATATTTT
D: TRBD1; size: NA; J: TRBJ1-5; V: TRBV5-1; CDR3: CASSLGQVDQPQHF; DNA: TGCGCCAGCAGCCTTGGACAGGTCGATCAGCCCCAGCATTTT
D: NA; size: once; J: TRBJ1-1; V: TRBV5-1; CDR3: CASSRAGEPNTEAFF; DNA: TGCGCCAGCAGCCGGGCCGGGGAACCGAACACTGAAGCTTTCTTT
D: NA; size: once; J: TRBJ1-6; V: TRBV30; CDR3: CAWSVLGSGNSPLHF; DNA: TGTGCCTGGAGTGTACTCGGGAGTGGTAATTCACCCCTCCACTTT
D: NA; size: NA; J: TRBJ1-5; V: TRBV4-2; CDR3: CASSLTGYQPQHF; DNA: TGTGCCAGCAGCCTAACAGGGTATCAGCCCCAGCATTTT
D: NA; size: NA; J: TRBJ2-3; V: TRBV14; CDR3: CASSQDFGNTQYF; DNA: TGTGCCAGCAGCCAAGATTTCGGGAATACGCAGTATTTT
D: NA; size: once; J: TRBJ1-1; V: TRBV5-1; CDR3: CASSLAPQQGGVITEAFF; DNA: TGCGCCAGCAGCTTGGCTCCCCAACAGGGCGGAGTGATCACTGAAGCTTTCTTT
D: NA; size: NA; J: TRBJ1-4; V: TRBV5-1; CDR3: CASSLQGLATNEKLFF; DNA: TGCGCCAGCAGCTTGCAGGGGCTTGCAACTAATGAAAAACTGTTTTTT
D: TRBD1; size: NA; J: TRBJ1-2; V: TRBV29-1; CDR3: CSGDSGVGYTF; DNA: TGCAGCGGGGACAGTGGTGTCGGCTACACCTTC
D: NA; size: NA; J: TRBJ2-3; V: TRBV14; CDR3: CASSQVLVATDTQYF; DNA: TGTGCCAGCAGCCAAGTGTTAGTAGCCACAGATACGCAGTATTTT